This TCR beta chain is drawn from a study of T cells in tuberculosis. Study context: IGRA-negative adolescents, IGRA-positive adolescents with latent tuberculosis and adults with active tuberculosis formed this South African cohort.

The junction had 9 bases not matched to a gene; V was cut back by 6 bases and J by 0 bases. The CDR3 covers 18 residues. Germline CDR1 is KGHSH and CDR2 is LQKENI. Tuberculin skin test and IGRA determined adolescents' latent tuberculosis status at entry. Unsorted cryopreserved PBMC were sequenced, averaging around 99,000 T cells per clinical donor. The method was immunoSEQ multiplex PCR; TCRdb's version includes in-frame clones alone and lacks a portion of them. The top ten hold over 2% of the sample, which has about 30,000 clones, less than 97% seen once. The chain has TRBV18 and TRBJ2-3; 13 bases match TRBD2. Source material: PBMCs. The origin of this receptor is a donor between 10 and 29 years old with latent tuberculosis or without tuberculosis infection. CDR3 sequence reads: CASSTRLAGGSSTDTQYF. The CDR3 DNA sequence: TGTGCCAGCTCTACCCGACTAGCGGGGGGTTCTAGCACAGATACGCAGTATTTT.